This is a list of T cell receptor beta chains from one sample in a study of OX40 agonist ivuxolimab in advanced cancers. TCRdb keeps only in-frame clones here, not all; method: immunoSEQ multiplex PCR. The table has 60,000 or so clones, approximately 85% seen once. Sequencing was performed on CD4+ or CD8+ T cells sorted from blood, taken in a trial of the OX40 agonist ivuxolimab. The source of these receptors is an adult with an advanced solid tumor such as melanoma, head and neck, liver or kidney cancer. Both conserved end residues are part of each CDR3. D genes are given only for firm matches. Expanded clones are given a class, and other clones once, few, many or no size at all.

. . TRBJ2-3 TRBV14 TGTGCCAGCAGCCAGTCCGGGGGAGTCACAGATACGCAGTATTTT CASSQSGGVTDTQYF
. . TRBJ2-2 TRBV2 TGTGCCAGCTTGGCAGGCTGGAACACCGGGGAGCTGTTTTTT CASLAGWNTGELFF
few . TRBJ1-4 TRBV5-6 TGTGCCAGCAGCTTTGGGGAAAAACTGTTTTTT CASSFGEKLFF
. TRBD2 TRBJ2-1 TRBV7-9 TGTGCCAGCAGCTTAGTTGCGGGAGGTCACAATGAGCAGTTCTTC CASSLVAGGHNEQFF
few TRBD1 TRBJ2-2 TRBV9 TGTGCCAGCAGGACTTTACAGGGGACGGGGGAGCTGTTTTTT CASRTLQGTGELFF
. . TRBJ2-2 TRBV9 TGTGCCAGCAGCGTAGGCGGGGAGCTGTTTTTT CASSVGGELFF
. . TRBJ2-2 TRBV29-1 TGCAGCACCCGGACAAGAAGCACCGGGGAGCTGTTTTTT CSTRTRSTGELFF
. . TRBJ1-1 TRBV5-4 TGTGCCAGCAGCTATTACAGGAACACTGAAGCTTTCTTT CASSYYRNTEAFF
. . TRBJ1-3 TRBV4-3 TGCGCCAGCAGCTCAGGGGGAAACACCATATATTTT CASSSGGNTIYF
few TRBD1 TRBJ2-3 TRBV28 TGTGCCAGCAGTAAACAGGGGGTGGACACAGATACGCAGTATTTT CASSKQGVDTDTQYF
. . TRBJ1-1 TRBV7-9 TGTGCCAGCAGCCCTGGTCGGGGGCCGGGGGACACTGAAGCTTTCTTT CASSPGRGPGDTEAFF
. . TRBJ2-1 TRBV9 TGTGCCAGCAGCGTACTTGTATCAGATGAGCAGTTCTTC CASSVLVSDEQFF
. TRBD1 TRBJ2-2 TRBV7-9 TGTGCCAGCAGCTCGGAGACAGGGGGCGCGGGCCGGGAGCTGTTTTTT CASSSETGGAGRELFF
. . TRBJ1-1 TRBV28 TGTGCCAGCAGGTCAGGGATGAGCACTGAAGCTTTCTTT CASRSGMSTEAFF
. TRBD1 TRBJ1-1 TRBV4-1 TGCGCCAGCAGCCAAGATCCCAGGGGGCGGACTGAAGCTTTCTTT CASSQDPRGRTEAFF
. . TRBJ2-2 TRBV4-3 TGCGCCAGCAGCCTTTTACAGCCGGACTCCTTAGGGGCCGGGGAGCTGTTTTTT CASSLLQPDSLGAGELFF
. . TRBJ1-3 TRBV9 TGTGCCAGCAGCGACTCTGGAAACACCATATATTTT CASSDSGNTIYF
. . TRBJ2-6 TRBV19 TGTGCCAGTAGTATGAACAGGGGAGGGGCTGGGGCCAACGTCCTGACTTTC CASSMNRGGAGANVLTF
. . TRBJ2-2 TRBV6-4 TGTGCCAGCAGTGCAGAGACCGGGGAGCTGTTTTTT CASSAETGELFF
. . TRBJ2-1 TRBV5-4 TGTGCCAGTACCTCTGCGGATGAGCAGTTCTTC CASTSADEQFF
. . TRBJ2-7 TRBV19 TGTGCCAGTAGTGTCTTAGCGTTCTACGAGCAGTACTTC CASSVLAFYEQYF
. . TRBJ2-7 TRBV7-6 TGTGCCAGCAGCCCAGGAAGGGGCACAGACGAGCAGTACTTC CASSPGRGTDEQYF
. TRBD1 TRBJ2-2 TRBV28 TGTGCCAGCACTGCACTGACAGGGAAAGGTTCCGGGGAGCTGTTTTTT CASTALTGKGSGELFF
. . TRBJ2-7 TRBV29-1 TGCAGCGTTGTATCCGTTACCTACGAGCAGTACTTC CSVVSVTYEQYF
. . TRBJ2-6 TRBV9 TGTGCCAGCAGCCCCCGAGGCAGAGACTCTGGGGCCAACGTCCTGACTTTC CASSPRGRDSGANVLTF
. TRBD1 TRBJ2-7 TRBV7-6 TGTGCCAGCAGCTCCAGGACAGGGGAGTACGAGCAGTACTTC CASSSRTGEYEQYF
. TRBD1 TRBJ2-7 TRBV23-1 TGCGCCAGCAGTCAAGGGACGGGACAGGCCTACGAGCAGTACTTC CASSQGTGQAYEQYF
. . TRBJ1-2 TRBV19 TGTGCTGTCGGGGGAGGCTATGGCTACACCTTC CAVGGGYGYTF
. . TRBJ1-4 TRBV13 TGTGCCAGCAGCCCGGGGGGTTCAATAGCTGAAAAACTGTTTTTT CASSPGGSIAEKLFF
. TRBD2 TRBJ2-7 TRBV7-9 TGTGCCAGCAGCTTTGCGGGACTAGGCTACGAGCAGTACTTC CASSFAGLGYEQYF
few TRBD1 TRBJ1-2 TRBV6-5 TGTGCCACCTTGGACAGGGAGCGAGGCGGCTACACCTTC CATLDRERGGYTF
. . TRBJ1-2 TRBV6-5 TGTGCCAGCAGTTACGCAGGGGAAGGCTACACCTTC CASSYAGEGYTF
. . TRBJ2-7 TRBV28 TGTGCCAGCAGTCCATTGGACGGAGTGAGCTCCTACGAGCAGTACTTC CASSPLDGVSSYEQYF
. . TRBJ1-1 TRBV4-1 TGCGCCAGCAGCCAAGGATTAGGAATGAACACTGAAGCTTTCTTT CASSQGLGMNTEAFF
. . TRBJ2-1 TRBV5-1 TGCGCCAGCAGCTTGGAATTCGATGAGCAGTTCTTC CASSLEFDEQFF
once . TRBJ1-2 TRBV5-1 TGCGCCAGCAGCTTGGATATGATCTCTTCTGGCTACACCTTC CASSLDMISSGYTF
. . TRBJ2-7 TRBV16 TGTGCCAGCAGCCAAATGGGGTTAGGCTACGAGCAGTACTTC CASSQMGLGYEQYF
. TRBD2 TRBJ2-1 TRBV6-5 TGTGCCAGCATTAGGACTAGCGGGGGAAATGAGCAGTTCTTC CASIRTSGGNEQFF
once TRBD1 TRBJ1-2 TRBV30 TGTGCCTGGAGAGGGCAGGGGGCTCGGTATGGCTACACCTTC CAWRGQGARYGYTF
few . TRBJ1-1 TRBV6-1 TGTGCCAGCAGTGAAGCGGGGGGGAACACTGAAGCTTTCTTT CASSEAGGNTEAFF
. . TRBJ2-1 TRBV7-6 TGTGCCAGCAGCTTAGGAAACAATGAGCAGTTCTTC CASSLGNNEQFF
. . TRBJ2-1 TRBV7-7 TGTGCCAGCAGCGCTAGAGGCTCAGACAATGAGCAGTTCTTC CASSARGSDNEQFF
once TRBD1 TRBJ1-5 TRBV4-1 TGCGCCAGCAGCCTTGGACAGGGCAATCAGCCCCAGCATTTT CASSLGQGNQPQHF
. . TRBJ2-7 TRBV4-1 TGCGCCAGCAGCCAAGCCGGGACCAAGAGGGGCGAGCAGTACTTC CASSQAGTKRGEQYF
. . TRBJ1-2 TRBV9 TGTGCCAGCAGCGTAGGGGGACATTCCTATCCTCACACCTTC CASSVGGHSYPHTF
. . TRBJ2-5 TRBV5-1 TGCGCCAGCAGCTTGGCGGTGTGGGGGGAGGAGACCCAGTACTTC CASSLAVWGEETQYF
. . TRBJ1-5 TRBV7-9 TGTGCCAGCAGCTTGGGCGGTTGGGGGGCAGAACAGCCCCAGCATTTT CASSLGGWGAEQPQHF
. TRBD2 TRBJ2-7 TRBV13 TGTGCCAGCAGCCCCCAGGGGACTAGCGGGCCCTACGAGCAGTACTTC CASSPQGTSGPYEQYF
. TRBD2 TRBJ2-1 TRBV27 TGTGCCAGCAGTTTCCTCCTAGCGGGAGTCTGGGAGCAGTTCTTC CASSFLLAGVWEQFF
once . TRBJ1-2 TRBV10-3 TGTGCCATCAGGTCCGCCGATGGCTACACCTTC CAIRSADGYTF
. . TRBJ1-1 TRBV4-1 TGCGCCAGCAGCCCGTATCGGACAGAGACCCTTGAAGCTTTCTTT CASSPYRTETLEAFF